The 20 T cell receptor beta chains presented below share a single source sample, sequenced in a study of blood T cell repertoires in COVID-19. Profiling relied on immunoSEQ multiplex PCR, and the TCRdb table lists in-frame clones only, not all of them. The table shows roughly 160,000 clones, with roughly 90% occurring only once. The sample was peripheral blood. These receptors all stem from a man aged 45-60 years with acute or convalescent COVID-19.

As regards this clone: Compared with germline, one end of the junction differs, possibly owing to a read error. V usage is TRBV7-7 and J usage is TRBJ2-2; 9 bases agree with TRBD2. The germline CDR1 and CDR2 sequences are SSHAT and FNYEAQ (reference sequence). This CDR3 has 15 amino acids. The CDR3 sequence: CASSPSGGLNGELFF. CDR3 DNA sequence: TGTGCTAGCAGTCCCAGCGGGGGGCTCAACGGGGAGCTGTTTTTT.

The sample holds one count of this clone. The chain carries TRBV5-6 and TRBJ2-2; 7 positions agree with TRBD1. With 3 bases clipped from V and 7 bases from J, the junction kept 6 bases outside the gene matches. There are 14 residues in the CDR3. Germline V gene sequence: CDR1 SGHDT, CDR2 YYEEEE. The DNA of the CDR3 is TGTGCCAGCAGCTCCCGGGACAGAGACGGGGAGCTGTTTTTT. Encoded protein: CASSSRDRDGELFF. Supplemented by reference TRBV5-6 and TRBJ2-2, the full variable domain reads DAGVTQSPTHLIKTRGQQVTLRCSPKSGHDTVSWYQQALGQGPQFIFQYYEEEERQRGNFPDRFSGHQFPNYSSELNVNALLLGDSALYLCASSSRDRDGELFFGEGSRLTVL.

The chain couples TRBV11-3 to TRBJ1-1; a weak D match, TRBD1 (5 bases). CDR1 is SGHNT and CDR2 is YENEEA in the germline V gene. V shed 5 bases and J shed 6 bases, with 19 bases lying between them. This CDR3 has 15 residues. CDR3 in DNA: TGTGCCAGCAGCCCCGGGGGAGGACCTCCCGCTGAAGCTTTCTTT. It encodes CASSPGGGPPAEAFF.

This clone was seen once. This chain joins TRBV6-5 and TRBJ1-5; 8 bases map to TRBD1. This CDR3 is built from 14 residues. Germline values: CDR1 MNHEY, CDR2 SVGAGI. V was clipped by 4 bases and J by 7 bases; unmatched bases: 6. The CDR3 is CASSFGQGSQPQHF. CDR3 sequence (DNA): TGTGCCAGCAGTTTTGGACAGGGTAGCCAGCCCCAGCATTTT.

The sample holds one count of this clone. V usage is TRBV28 and J usage is TRBJ1-2; no clear D. V lost 1 base to trimming and J lost 2 bases, with 5 bases between them. Germline assignment: CDR1 MDHEN and CDR2 SYDVKM. The CDR3 length is 13 residues. The CDR3 DNA reads as TGTGCCAGCAGTTTATCCCAGAACTATGGCTACACCTTC. This sequence encodes CASSLSQNYGYTF.

The rearrangement links TRBV9 to TRBJ1-4; 7 bases are shared with TRBD1. Germline V gives CDR1 SGDLS, CDR2 YYNGEE. The ends lost 0 bases at V and 4 bases at J; junction bases unmatched: 3. The CDR3 sequence is 15 residues long. The CDR3 loop is CASSVETGINEKLFF. The CDR3 nucleotides are TGTGCCAGCAGCGTAGAGACAGGGATTAATGAAAAACTGTTTTTT.

CDR3 region: CASSSRKGGNQPQHF. In DNA form, the CDR3 reads TGTGCCAGTAGTTCCCGGAAAGGGGGCAATCAGCCCCAGCATTTT. V gene TRBV19 combines with J gene TRBJ1-5; D perhaps matches TRBD1 (5 bases). V lost 5 bases to trimming and J lost 2 bases, with 13 bases between them. Germline V gene data show CDR1 as LNHDA and CDR2 as SQIVND (reference sequence). CDR3 length equals 15 residues.

In this sample, this clone turned up once. The rearrangement joins TRBV13 to TRBJ2-4; 8 bases map to TRBD2. With V trimmed by 1 base and J by 1 base, 12 bases remained unmatched. Germline V gene sequence: CDR1 PRHDT, CDR2 FYEKMQ (reference sequence). The CDR3 length is 19 residues. The CDR3 is CASSLEWERGRRAKNIQYF. The CDR3 bases are TGTGCCAGCAGCTTAGAATGGGAGCGGGGGAGAAGGGCCAAAAACATTCAGTACTTC.

The gene calls are TRBV11-2 and TRBJ1-5; TRBD1 matches at 8 bases. The germline V gene has CDR1 SGHAT and CDR2 FQNNGV. This CDR3 has 16 amino acids. V gave up 4 bases and J gave up 0 bases; unmatched junction bases: 5. The CDR3 DNA reads TGTGCCAGCAGCTCGGACAGGGTGACTAGCAATCAGCCCCAGCATTTT. Translated: CASSSDRVTSNQPQHF.

This chain connects TRBV6-2 or TRBV6-3 to TRBJ2-5, with TRBD1 matching over 7 bases. The CDR3 is 15 residues long. CDR1 is MNHEY and CDR2 is SVGEGT in the germline V gene. The ends lost 2 bases at V and 5 bases at J; junction bases unmatched: 8. The CDR3 reads CASSYDSQGSETQYF. Here the CDR3 DNA reads TGTGCCAGCAGTTACGATTCACAGGGGAGTGAGACCCAGTACTTC.

DNA of the CDR3: TGTGCCAGCTCTCCCGGGACAGGGGTATACGAGCAGTACTTC. Its protein is CASSPGTGVYEQYF. J is TRBJ2-7 and V is TRBV28; TRBD1 matches 10 bases. Germline V CDR1 and CDR2: MDHEN, SYDVKM. The CDR3 contains 14 residues. Trimming removed 8 bases from V and 4 bases from J; junction bases left unmatched: 8.

The chain carries TRBV6-5 and TRBJ1-5; TRBD1 matches at 8 bases. The J segment lost 4 bases and the V segment lost 0 bases, leaving 5 bases of the junction unmatched. CDR1 and CDR2 from the germline V gene are MNHEY and SVGAGI. This CDR3 has 16 residues. CDR3 protein: CASSYSRQGRNQPQHF. The CDR3 DNA sequence: TGTGCCAGCAGTTACTCGAGACAGGGGCGGAATCAGCCCCAGCATTTT.

The chain combines TRBV9 with TRBJ1-3; the D is unclear. The CDR3 is made up of 15 amino acids. Between the trimmed V and J ends, which lost 1 base and 1 base, there was a span of 9 bases. The germline CDR1 and CDR2 sequences are SGDLS and YYNGEE. The CDR3 region has the DNA TGTGCCAGCAGCGTATCAGGAGGGTCTGGAAACACCATATATTTT. Amino acid sequence: CASSVSGGSGNTIYF.

This chain uses TRBV11-2 with TRBJ1-2, with 10 bases aligning to TRBD1. Germline V lookup: CDR1 SGHAT, CDR2 FQNNGV. The CDR3 sequence is 14 residues long. The junction had 2 bases not matched to a gene; V was cut back by 0 bases and J by 7 bases. The CDR3 region has the DNA TGTGCCAGCAGCTTAGAGACAGGGGGCAGTGGCTACACCTTC. It encodes CASSLETGGSGYTF. Looking up the rest from reference TRBV11-2 and TRBJ1-2 gives the full variable domain: EAGVAQSPRYKIIEKRQSVAFWCNPISGHATLYWYQQILGQGPKLLIQFQNNGVVDDSQLPKDRFSAERLKGVDSTLKIQPAKLEDSAVYLCASSLETGGSGYTFGSGTRLTVV.

V and J are TRBV4-2 and TRBJ2-7; no clear D gene. V was cut by 2 bases and J by 2 bases, with 13 bases left in between. The CDR3 runs 15 residues. From germline, CDR1 is LGHNA and CDR2 YNFKEQ. The CDR3 sequence is CASSQSSSLAYEQYF. The CDR3 coding sequence is TGTGCCAGCAGCCAATCTTCGTCCCTAGCCTACGAGCAGTACTTC.

V and J are TRBV7-9 and TRBJ2-7; 10 bases are a match to TRBD2. The germline CDR1 and CDR2 sequences are SEHNR and FQNEAQ (reference sequence). The CDR3 sequence is 16 residues long. V gave up 4 bases and J gave up 0 bases; unmatched junction bases: 6. The CDR3 DNA follows: TGTGCCAGCAGCTGGGGGCCTAGCGGGGGCTCCTACGAGCAGTACTTC. Its protein product is CASSWGPSGGSYEQYF.

V usage is TRBV30 and J usage is TRBJ2-7; possibly TRBD2 for D (5 bases). This CDR3 is built from 14 residues. Germline lookup yields CDR1 GTSNPN and CDR2 SVGIG (reference sequence). V shed 3 bases and J shed 2 bases, with 14 bases lying between them. The CDR3 coding sequence is TGTGCCTGGAGGCCTACTAGACCTCCCTACGAGCAGTACGTC. Protein: CAWRPTRPPYEQYV.

The CDR3 is CASSQVGGSSYNEQFF. CDR3 bases: TGTGCCAGCAGCCAAGTCGGGGGGAGCTCCTACAATGAGCAGTTCTTC. The gene calls are TRBV4-2 and TRBJ2-1; TRBD2 matches at 7 bases. CDR3 length: 16 amino acids. V lost 1 base to trimming and J lost 0 bases; unmatched junction nucleotides: 3. Germline V gene data show CDR1 as LGHNA and CDR2 as YNFKEQ.

The chain has TRBV27 and TRBJ2-7; 9 nucleotides align to TRBD2. The germline V gene has CDR1 MNHEY and CDR2 SMNVEV (reference sequence). Unmatched junction bases numbered 6, after V lost 6 bases and J lost 3 bases. The CDR3 consists of 14 residues. As DNA, the CDR3 is TGTGCCAGCAGAATGACTAGCGGACACTACGAGCAGTACTTC. It encodes CASRMTSGHYEQYF.

The rearrangement links TRBV5-4 to TRBJ2-2; 7 nucleotides agree with TRBD1. CDR3 length: 15 residues. The V gene end was trimmed by 2 bases and the J gene end by 1 base; junction bases not matched to a gene: 2. Looked up from germline, CDR1 is SGHNT and CDR2 is YYREEE (reference sequence). The CDR3 region is CASSLRQGNTGELFF. For the CDR3, the DNA is TGTGCCAGCAGCTTAAGACAGGGGAACACCGGGGAGCTGTTTTTT.